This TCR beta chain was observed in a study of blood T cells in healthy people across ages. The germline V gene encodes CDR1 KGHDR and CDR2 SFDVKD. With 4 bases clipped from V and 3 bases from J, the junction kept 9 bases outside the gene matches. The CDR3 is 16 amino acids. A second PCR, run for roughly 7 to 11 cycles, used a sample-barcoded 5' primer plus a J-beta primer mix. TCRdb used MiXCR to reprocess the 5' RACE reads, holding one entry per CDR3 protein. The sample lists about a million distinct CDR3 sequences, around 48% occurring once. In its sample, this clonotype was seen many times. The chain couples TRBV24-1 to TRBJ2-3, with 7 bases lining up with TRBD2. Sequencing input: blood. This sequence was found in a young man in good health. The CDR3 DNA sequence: TGTGCCACCAGTGACCCGGGGGGACCCGTTACAGATACGCAGTATTTT. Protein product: CATSDPGGPVTDTQYF.